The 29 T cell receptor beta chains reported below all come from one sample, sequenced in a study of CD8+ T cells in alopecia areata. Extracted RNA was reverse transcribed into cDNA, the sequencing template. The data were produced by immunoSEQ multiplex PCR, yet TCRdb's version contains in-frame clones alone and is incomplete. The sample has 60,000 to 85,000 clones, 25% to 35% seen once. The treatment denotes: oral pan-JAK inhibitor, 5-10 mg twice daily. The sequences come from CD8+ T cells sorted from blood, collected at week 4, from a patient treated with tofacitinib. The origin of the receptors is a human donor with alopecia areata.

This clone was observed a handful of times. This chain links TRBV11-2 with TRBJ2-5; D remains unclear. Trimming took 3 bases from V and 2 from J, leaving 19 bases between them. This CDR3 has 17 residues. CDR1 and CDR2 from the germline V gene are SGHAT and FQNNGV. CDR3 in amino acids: CASSFPSTIYEQETQYF. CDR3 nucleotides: TGTGCCAGCAGCTTTCCCAGCACTATTTACGAACAAGAGACCCAGTACTTC. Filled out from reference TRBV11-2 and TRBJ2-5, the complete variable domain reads EAGVAQSPRYKIIEKRQSVAFWCNPISGHATLYWYQQILGQGPKLLIQFQNNGVVDDSQLPKDRFSAERLKGVDSTLKIQPAKLEDSAVYLCASSFPSTIYEQETQYFGPGTRLLVL.

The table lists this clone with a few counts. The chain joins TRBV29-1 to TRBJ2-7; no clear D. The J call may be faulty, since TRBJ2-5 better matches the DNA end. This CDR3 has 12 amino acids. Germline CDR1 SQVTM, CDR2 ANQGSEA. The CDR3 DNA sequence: TGCAGCGTCCAGCCGGGTCCTGAGACCCAGTACTTC. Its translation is CSVQPGPETQYF.

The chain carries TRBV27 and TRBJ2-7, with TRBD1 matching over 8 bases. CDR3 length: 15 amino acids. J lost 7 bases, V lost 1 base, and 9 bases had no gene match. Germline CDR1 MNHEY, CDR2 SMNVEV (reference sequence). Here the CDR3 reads CASSLLSQGAWEQYF. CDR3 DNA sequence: TGTGCCAGCAGTTTATTGAGTCAGGGGGCGTGGGAGCAGTACTTC.

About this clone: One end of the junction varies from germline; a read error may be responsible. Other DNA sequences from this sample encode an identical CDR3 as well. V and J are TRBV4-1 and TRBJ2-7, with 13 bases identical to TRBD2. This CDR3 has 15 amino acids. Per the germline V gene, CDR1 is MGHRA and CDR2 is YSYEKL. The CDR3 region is CASSQGLAGDYEQYF. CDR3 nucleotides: TGCGCCAGCAGTCAAGGACTAGCGGGAGATTACGAGCAGTACTTC.

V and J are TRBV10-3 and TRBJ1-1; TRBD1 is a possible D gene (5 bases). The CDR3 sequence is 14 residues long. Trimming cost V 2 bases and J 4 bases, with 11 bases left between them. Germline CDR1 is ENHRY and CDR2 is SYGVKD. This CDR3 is CAISEMSGGTEAFF. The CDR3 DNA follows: TGTGCCATCAGTGAGATGTCGGGGGGCACTGAAGCTTTCTTT.

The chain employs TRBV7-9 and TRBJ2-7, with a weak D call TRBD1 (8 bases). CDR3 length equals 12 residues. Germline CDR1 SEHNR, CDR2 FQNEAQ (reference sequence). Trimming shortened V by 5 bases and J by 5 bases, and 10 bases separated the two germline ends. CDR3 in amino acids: CASSTGGDEQYF. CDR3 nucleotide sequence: TGTGCCAGCAGCACAGGGGGGGACGAGCAGTACTTC. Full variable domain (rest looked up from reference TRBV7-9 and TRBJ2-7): DTGVSQNPRHKITKRGQNVTFRCDPISEHNRLYWYRQTLGQGPEFLTYFQNEAQLEKSRLLSDRFSAERPKGSFSTLEIQRTEQGDSAMYLCASSTGGDEQYFGPGTRLTVT.

The CDR3 is CASSLQSLRGTEAFF. In DNA form, the CDR3 reads TGCGCCAGCAGCCTTCAGAGTCTTAGGGGCACTGAAGCTTTCTTT. The V gene is TRBV5-1, the J gene TRBJ1-1; weak D call: TRBD1 (5 bases). This CDR3 comprises 15 residues. Trimming shortened V by 4 bases and J by 4 bases, and 17 bases separated the two germline ends. CDR1 and CDR2 from the germline V gene are SGHRS and YFSETQ. Looking up the rest from reference TRBV5-1 and TRBJ1-1 gives the full variable domain: KAGVTQTPRYLIKTRGQQVTLSCSPISGHRSVSWYQQTPGQGLQFLFEYFSETQRNKGNFPGRFSGRQFSNSRSEMNVSTLELGDSALYLCASSLQSLRGTEAFFGQGTRLTVV.

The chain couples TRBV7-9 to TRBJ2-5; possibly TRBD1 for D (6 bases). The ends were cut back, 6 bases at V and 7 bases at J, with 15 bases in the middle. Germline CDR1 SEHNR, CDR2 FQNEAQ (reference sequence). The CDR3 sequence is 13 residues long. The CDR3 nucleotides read TGTGCCAGCAGGGGGACACCCGTGGGGACCCAGTACTTC. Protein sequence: CASRGTPVGTQYF.

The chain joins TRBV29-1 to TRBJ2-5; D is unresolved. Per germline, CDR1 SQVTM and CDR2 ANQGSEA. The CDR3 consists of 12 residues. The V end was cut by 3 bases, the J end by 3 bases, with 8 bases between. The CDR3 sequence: CSVDAGEETQYF. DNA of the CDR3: TGCAGCGTTGATGCTGGGGAAGAGACCCAGTACTTC.

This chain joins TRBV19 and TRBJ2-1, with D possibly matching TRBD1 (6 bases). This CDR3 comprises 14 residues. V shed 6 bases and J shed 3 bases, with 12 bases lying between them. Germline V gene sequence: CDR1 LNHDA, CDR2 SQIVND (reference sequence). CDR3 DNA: TGTGCCAGTAGATACACAGGGTACTACAATGAGCAGTTCTTC. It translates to CASRYTGYYNEQFF.

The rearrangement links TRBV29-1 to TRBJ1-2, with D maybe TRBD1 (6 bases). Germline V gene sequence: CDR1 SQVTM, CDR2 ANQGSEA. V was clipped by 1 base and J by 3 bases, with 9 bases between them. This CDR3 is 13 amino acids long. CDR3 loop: CSVEGEGDYGYTF. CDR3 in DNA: TGCAGCGTTGAAGGGGAGGGGGACTATGGCTACACCTTC.

Written as DNA, the CDR3 is TGTGCCAGCTCACCGGACTGGCCGGCCTACGAGCAGTACTTC. Amino acid sequence: CASSPDWPAYEQYF. The chain has TRBV18 and TRBJ2-7; maybe TRBD2 (5 bases). V was clipped by 3 bases and J by 2 bases, with 11 bases between them. Germline V gene sequence: CDR1 KGHSH, CDR2 LQKENI. CDR3 length equals 14 residues.

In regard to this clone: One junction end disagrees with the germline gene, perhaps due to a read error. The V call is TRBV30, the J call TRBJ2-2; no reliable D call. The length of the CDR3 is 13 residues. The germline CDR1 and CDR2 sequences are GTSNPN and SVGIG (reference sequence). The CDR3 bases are TGTGCTTGGAACGAGCAGCACGCCGGGGAGCTGTTTTTT. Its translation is CAWNEQHAGELFF.

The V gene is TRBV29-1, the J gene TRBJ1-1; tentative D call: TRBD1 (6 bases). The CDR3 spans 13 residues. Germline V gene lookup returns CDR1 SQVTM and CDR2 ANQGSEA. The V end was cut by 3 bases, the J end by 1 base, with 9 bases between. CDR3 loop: CSVEEGGNTEAFF. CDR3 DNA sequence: TGCAGCGTTGAGGAAGGGGGGAACACTGAAGCTTTCTTT.

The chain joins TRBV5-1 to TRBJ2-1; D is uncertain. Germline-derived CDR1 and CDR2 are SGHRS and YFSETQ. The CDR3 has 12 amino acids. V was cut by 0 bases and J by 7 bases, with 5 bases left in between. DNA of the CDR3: TGCGCCAGCAGCTTGGGGCTAAATGAGCAGTTCTTC. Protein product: CASSLGLNEQFF. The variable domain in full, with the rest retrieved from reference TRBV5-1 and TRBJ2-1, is KAGVTQTPRYLIKTRGQQVTLSCSPISGHRSVSWYQQTPGQGLQFLFEYFSETQRNKGNFPGRFSGRQFSNSRSEMNVSTLELGDSALYLCASSLGLNEQFFGPGTRLTVL.

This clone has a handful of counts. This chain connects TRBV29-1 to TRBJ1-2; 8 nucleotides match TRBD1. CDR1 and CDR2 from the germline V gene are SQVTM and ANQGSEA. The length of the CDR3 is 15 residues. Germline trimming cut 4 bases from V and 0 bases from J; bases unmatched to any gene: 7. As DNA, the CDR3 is TGCAGCGTTGGGTCGGTGACAGGGGCTAACTATGGCTACACCTTC. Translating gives CSVGSVTGANYGYTF.

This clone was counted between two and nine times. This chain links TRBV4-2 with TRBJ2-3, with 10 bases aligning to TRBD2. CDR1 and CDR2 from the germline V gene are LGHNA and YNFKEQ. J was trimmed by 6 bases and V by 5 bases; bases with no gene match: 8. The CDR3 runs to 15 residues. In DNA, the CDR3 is TGTGCCAGCAGCGGATCTAGCGGGAGTACGGATACGCAGTATTTT. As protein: CASSGSSGSTDTQYF.

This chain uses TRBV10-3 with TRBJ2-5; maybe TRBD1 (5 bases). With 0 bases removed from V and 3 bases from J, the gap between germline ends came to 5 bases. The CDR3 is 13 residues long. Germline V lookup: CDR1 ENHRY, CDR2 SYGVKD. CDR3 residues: CAISESGEETQYF. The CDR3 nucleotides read TGTGCCATCAGTGAGTCAGGGGAAGAGACCCAGTACTTC.

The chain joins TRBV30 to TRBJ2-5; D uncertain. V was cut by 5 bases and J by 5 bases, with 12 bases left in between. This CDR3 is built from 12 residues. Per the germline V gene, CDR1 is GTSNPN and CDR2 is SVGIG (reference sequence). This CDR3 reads CAWAEEWETQYF. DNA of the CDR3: TGTGCCTGGGCCGAGGAATGGGAGACCCAGTACTTC.

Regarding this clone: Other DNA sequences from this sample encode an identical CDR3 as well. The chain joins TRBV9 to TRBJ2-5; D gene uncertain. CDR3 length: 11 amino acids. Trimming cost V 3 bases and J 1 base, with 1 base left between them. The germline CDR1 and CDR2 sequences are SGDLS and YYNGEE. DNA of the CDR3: TGTGCCAGCAGCGCCCAAGAGACCCAGTACTTC. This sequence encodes CASSAQETQYF.

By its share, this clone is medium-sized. CDR3 DNA: TGTGCCAGCAGTTTATCCTCTAGCGAGAAGCAGTACTTC. Amino acids: CASSLSSSEKQYF. The genes are TRBV28 and TRBJ2-7, with a tentative D call TRBD2 (6 bases). Germline V CDR1 and CDR2: MDHEN, SYDVKM. This CDR3 contains 13 residues. Between the trimmed V and J ends, which lost 1 base and 8 bases, there was a span of 12 bases.

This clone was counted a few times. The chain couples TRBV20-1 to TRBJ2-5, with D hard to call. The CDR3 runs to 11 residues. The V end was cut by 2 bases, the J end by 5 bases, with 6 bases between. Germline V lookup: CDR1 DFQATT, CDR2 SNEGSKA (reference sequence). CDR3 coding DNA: TGCAGTGCTAGAAAATCCGAGACCCAGTACTTC. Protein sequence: CSARKSETQYF.

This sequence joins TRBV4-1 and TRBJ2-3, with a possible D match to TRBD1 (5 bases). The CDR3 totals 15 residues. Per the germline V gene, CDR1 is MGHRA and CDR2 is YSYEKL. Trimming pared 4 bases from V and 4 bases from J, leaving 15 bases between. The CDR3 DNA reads TGCGCCAGCAGCCCCTTTGGCAGGGTGGCAGATACGCAGTATTTT. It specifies CASSPFGRVADTQYF.

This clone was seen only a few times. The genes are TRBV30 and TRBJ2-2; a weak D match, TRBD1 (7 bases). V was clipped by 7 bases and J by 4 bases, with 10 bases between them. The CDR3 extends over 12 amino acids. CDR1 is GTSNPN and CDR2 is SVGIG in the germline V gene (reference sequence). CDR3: CASEGATGELFF. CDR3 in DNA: TGTGCCTCGGAGGGGGCCACCGGGGAGCTGTTTTTT.

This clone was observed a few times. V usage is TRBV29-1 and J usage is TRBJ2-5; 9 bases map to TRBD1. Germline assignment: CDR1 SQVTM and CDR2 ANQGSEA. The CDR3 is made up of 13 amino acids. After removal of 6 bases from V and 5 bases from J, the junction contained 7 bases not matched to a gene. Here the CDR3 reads CSVRTGAGETQYF. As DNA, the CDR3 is TGCAGCGTCCGGACAGGGGCAGGGGAGACCCAGTACTTC.

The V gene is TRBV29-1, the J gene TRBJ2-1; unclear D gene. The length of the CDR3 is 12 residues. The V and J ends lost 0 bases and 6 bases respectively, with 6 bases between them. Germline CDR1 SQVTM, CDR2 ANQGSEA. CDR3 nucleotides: TGCAGCGTTGAAGAAAACGGCAATGAGCAGTTCTTC. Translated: CSVEENGNEQFF.

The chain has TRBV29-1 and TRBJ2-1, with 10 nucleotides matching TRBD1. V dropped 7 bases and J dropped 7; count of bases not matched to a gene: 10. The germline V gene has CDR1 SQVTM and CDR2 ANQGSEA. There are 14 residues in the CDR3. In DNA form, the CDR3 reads TGCAGCGCCCCCGCGGGGACAGGGGTGAATGAGCAGTTCTTC. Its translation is CSAPAGTGVNEQFF.

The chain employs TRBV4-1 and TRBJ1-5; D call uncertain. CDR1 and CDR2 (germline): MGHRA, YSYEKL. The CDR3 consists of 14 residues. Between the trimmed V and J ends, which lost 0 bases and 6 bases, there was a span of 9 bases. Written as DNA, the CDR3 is TGCGCCAGCAGCCAAGATGCGGCGTCTCAGCCCCAGCATTTT. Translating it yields CASSQDAASQPQHF.

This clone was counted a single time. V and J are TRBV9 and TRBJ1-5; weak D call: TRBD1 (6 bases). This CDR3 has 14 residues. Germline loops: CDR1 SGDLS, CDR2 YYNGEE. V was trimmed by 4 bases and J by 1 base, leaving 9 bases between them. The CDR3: CASSTGQSNQPQHF. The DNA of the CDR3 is TGTGCCAGCAGCACCGGACAGAGCAATCAGCCCCAGCATTTT.